The following is a T cell receptor beta chain sequence with its context. Its antigen is unidentified. The CDR3 loop spans 16 amino acids. The junction had 12 bases not matched to a gene; V was cut back by 2 bases and J by 7 bases. The V gene's germline CDR1 is SGDLS and CDR2 YYNGEE. The data derive from a study of cytomegalovirus exposure and HLA in healthy donors. The method was immunoSEQ multiplex PCR; TCRdb's version includes in-frame clones alone and lacks a portion of them. The table records roughly 240,000 clones, around nine tenths of them present only once. General study results and limits: Rare TCR sequences predominated, though certain public TCRs were found in many donors.

The sequenced material came from PBMCs. The chain uses TRBV9 and TRBJ2-1, with TRBD2 matching over 7 bases. This clonotype was sampled from a man younger than 35 in good health and CMV-seronegative. CDR3 in amino acids: CASSVLGGSKPNEQFF. The CDR3 DNA is TGTGCCAGCAGCGTGCTCGGGGGGTCCAAGCCTAATGAGCAGTTCTTC.